This TCR beta chain came from a study of beta chain features in type 1 diabetes. General study results and limits: Among all four CD4+ subsets, Type 1 diabetes patients had TCRB CDR3s that were moderately but significantly shorter. Across patients, naive, central memory and Treg TCRB repertoires exhibited apparently greater similarity than was observed across healthy donors. Highly expressing activated T cells could be over-counted with a cDNA template.

The study reverse transcribed the entire isolated RNA, so it sequenced expressed TCRB transcripts. About 3.5 million reads, on average, came from each naive, central memory and regulatory T cell sample. Measured with immunoSEQ multiplex PCR; TCRdb has only the in-frame clones, and not every one. The repertoire holds roughly 38,000 clones, with approximately 62% as singletons. After removal of 5 bases from V and 3 bases from J, the junction contained 4 bases not matched to a gene. Per the germline V gene, CDR1 is MNHEY and CDR2 is SVGAGI. The CDR3 has 13 amino acids. Concerning this clone: Its cognate antigen is unknown.

This chain joins TRBV6-5 and TRBJ2-7; 7 bases agree with TRBD1. The origin of this receptor is a man under 40 with type 1 diabetes. Some clones in this sample may be carry-over from other donors' samples. Sequencing was done on a sample of Tregs from blood. In DNA, the CDR3 is TGTGCCAGCAGTGCGACAGGGAGCTACGAGCAGTACTTC. Its translation: CASSATGSYEQYF.